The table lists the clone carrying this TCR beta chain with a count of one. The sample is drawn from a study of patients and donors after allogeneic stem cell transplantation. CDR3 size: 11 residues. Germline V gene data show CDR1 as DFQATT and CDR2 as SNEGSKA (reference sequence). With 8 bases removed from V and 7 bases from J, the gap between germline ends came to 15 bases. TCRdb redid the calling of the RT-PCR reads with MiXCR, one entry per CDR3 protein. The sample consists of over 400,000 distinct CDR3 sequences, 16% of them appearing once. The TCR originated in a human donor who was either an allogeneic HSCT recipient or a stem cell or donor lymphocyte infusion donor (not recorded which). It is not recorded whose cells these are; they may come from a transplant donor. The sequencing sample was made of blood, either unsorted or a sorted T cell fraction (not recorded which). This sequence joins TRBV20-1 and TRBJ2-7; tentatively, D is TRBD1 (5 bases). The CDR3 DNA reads TGCAGTCTGTGGGGCTTGGGGGAGCAGTACTTC. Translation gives CSLWGLGEQYF.